The text below deals with one TCR beta chain. Amplification used 60 Vbeta primers and 13 Jbeta primers. The method was immunoSEQ multiplex PCR; TCRdb's version includes in-frame clones alone and lacks a portion of them. This repertoire shows under 150,000 clones, roughly 77% found once; its top ten account for 5.9%. This CDR3 is built from 15 residues. The V gene lost 4 bases and the J gene lost 0 bases, with 10 bases spanning the gap. The germline CDR1 and CDR2 sequences are SNHLY and FYNNEI. This entry belongs to a study of cytomegalovirus exposure and HLA in healthy donors. The chain has TRBV2 and TRBJ2-4, with D maybe TRBD2 (5 bases). Sequencing input: PBMCs. This TCR came from a woman aged 40 to 49 in good health and CMV-seropositive. This CDR3 is CASSVGELAKNIQYF. The CDR3 coding sequence is TGTGCCAGCAGTGTGGGAGAACTAGCCAAAAACATTCAGTACTTC.